The 20 T cell receptor beta chains given below trace back to one sample, sequenced in a study of blood T cells in healthy people across ages. Primed by a sample-barcoded 5' primer and a J-beta primer mix, a second PCR proceeded for about 6 to 12 cycles. A single record per CDR3 protein comes from TCRdb applying MiXCR to the 5' RACE reads. The sample has 850,000 to 1,300,000 distinct CDR3 sequences, under 55% seen once. The sequenced sample consisted of blood. Receptors were obtained from a woman aged 55-75 years in good health.

This clonotype was detected a few times. The V and J genes are TRBV6-1 and TRBJ2-1, with D perhaps assigned TRBD1 or TRBD2 (5 bases each). Trimming shortened V by 1 base and J by 10 bases, and 14 bases separated the two germline ends. CDR1 and CDR2 from the germline V gene are MNHNS and SASEGT. This CDR3 is 14 amino acids long. CDR3: CASSEVRGYREQFF. CDR3 in DNA: TGTGCCAGCAGTGAAGTGAGGGGCTATAGGGAGCAGTTCTTC.

This clonotype occurred a few times. The rearrangement joins TRBV30 to TRBJ2-1; 9 bases are a match to TRBD2. Germline V gene data show CDR1 as GTSNPN and CDR2 as SVGIG (reference sequence). The CDR3 extends over 15 amino acids. V was clipped by 2 bases and J by 3 bases; unmatched bases: 5. The CDR3 is CAWSKLAGVYNEQFF. The DNA of the CDR3 is TGTGCCTGGAGTAAACTAGCGGGCGTCTACAATGAGCAGTTCTTC.

This rearrangement joins TRBV4-1 to TRBJ2-5, with D perhaps matching TRBD1 or TRBD2 (5 bases each). V dropped 0 bases and J dropped 2 bases, with 19 bases sitting between them. This CDR3 contains 18 residues. Per the germline V gene, CDR1 is MGHRA and CDR2 is YSYEKL. The CDR3 loop reads CASSQEEGSVWAQETQYF. The CDR3 region has the DNA TGCGCCAGCAGCCAAGAAGAGGGGAGTGTCTGGGCTCAAGAGACCCAGTACTTC.

V usage is TRBV20-1 and J usage is TRBJ1-1; 9 bases agree with TRBD1. This CDR3 has 14 amino acids. The junction had 2 bases not matched to a gene; V was cut back by 1 base and J by 2 bases. Germline V gives CDR1 DFQATT, CDR2 SNEGSKA (reference sequence). The CDR3 DNA is TGCAGTGCTAGAGGGGGACAGGGAAACACTGAAGCTTTCTTT. Translated, it gives CSARGGQGNTEAFF.

V is TRBV20-1 and J is TRBJ2-4, with 10 nucleotides matching TRBD2. The DNA end favors TRBJ2-7, so the J call may be wrong. Germline assignment: CDR1 DFQATT and CDR2 SNEGSKA (reference sequence). The CDR3 consists of 15 residues. Here the CDR3 reads CSASSGLAEGYEQYF. The DNA for the CDR3 is TGCAGTGCTAGTTCCGGACTAGCGGAAGGCTACGAGCAGTACTTC.

This clonotype was detected ten times or more. The chain carries TRBV14 and TRBJ2-5, with 10 bases identical to TRBD2. V was clipped by 4 bases and J by 4 bases; unmatched bases: 3. This CDR3 has 14 amino acids. CDR1 and CDR2 (germline): SGHDN, FVKESK. In DNA form, the CDR3 reads TGTGCCAGCAGCCTCCAGCGGGAGGGAGAGACCCAGTACTTC. This translates into CASSLQREGETQYF.

The chain employs TRBV27 and TRBJ2-5, with a weak D call TRBD1 (6 bases). The CDR3 runs to 14 residues. Deletions cut 8 bases from V and 11 bases from J, with 24 bases between. Germline lookup yields CDR1 MNHEY and CDR2 SMNVEV (reference sequence). The CDR3 region is CASSREGGYGEQYF. The CDR3 nucleotides read TGTGCCAGCTCCCGGGAAGGGGGTTACGGGGAGCAGTACTTC.

The table lists this clonotype with a count of one. The chain is built from TRBV14 and TRBJ2-3; 9 positions match TRBD2. CDR1 is SGHDN and CDR2 is FVKESK in the germline V gene. Unmatched junction bases numbered 10, after V lost 0 bases and J lost 6 bases. The CDR3 length is 17 residues. DNA of the CDR3: TGTGCCAGCAGCCAAGATCTGCCTAGCGGGGTCGCGGATACGCAGTATTTT. It specifies CASSQDLPSGVADTQYF.

The chain recombines TRBV20-1 with TRBJ2-5; 15 nucleotides align to TRBD2. The J call could be wrong; TRBJ2-7 is a better fit for the DNA end. This CDR3 has 15 amino acids. Germline V CDR1 and CDR2: DFQATT, SNEGSKA (reference sequence). The CDR3: CSASGLAGGGHEQYF. In DNA, the CDR3 is TGCAGTGCGTCCGGACTAGCGGGAGGGGGTCACGAGCAGTACTTC.

The rearrangement links TRBV24-1 to TRBJ2-3; D not certain. The CDR3 has 13 residues. CDR1 and CDR2 (germline): KGHDR, SFDVKD. V lost 5 bases and J 11 bases, leaving 16 bases between the germline ends. This CDR3 is CATSASGVGRQYF. CDR3 in DNA: TGTGCCACCAGTGCCTCTGGGGTCGGAAGGCAGTATTTT.

This clonotype was observed a few times. This chain joins TRBV28 and TRBJ2-1; 14 bases align to TRBD2. V lost 5 bases and J lost 8; bases outside the gene matches: 8. The CDR3 is made up of 16 amino acids. CDR1 and CDR2 (germline): MDHEN, SYDVKM. The CDR3 loop is CASSTVGTSGSDEQFF. DNA for the CDR3: TGTGCCAGCAGTACCGTCGGGACTAGCGGGAGTGATGAGCAGTTCTTC.

The chain employs TRBV2 and TRBJ2-2; 7 bases align to TRBD1. Germline V gives CDR1 SNHLY, CDR2 FYNNEI. The CDR3 covers 15 residues. J gave up 3 bases and V 3 bases, and 4 bases lay outside the gene matches. The CDR3, as DNA: TGTGCCAGCAGTGACTATCAGGGGGACACCGGGGAGCTGTTTTTT. Translation: CASSDYQGDTGELFF.

V usage is TRBV18 and J usage is TRBJ1-2; D not certain. V lost 3 bases and J 2 bases, leaving 10 bases between the germline ends. This CDR3 contains 14 residues. Germline CDR1 is KGHSH and CDR2 is LQKENI. DNA for the CDR3: TGTGCCAGCTCACCCGATCGGACCAACTATGGCTACACCTTC. This translates into CASSPDRTNYGYTF. Using reference TRBV18 and TRBJ1-2 for the parts outside the CDR3, the full variable domain is NAGVMQNPRHLVRRRGQEARLRCSPMKGHSHVYWYRQLPEEGLKFMVYLQKENIIDESGMPKERFSAEFPKEGPSILRIQQVVRGDSAAYFCASSPDRTNYGYTFGSGTRLTVV.

This clonotype was counted a few times. The V call is TRBV12-3 or TRBV12-4, the J call TRBJ1-2; 7 bases match TRBD1. The CDR3 has 17 residues. The trim removed 1 base at V and 4 bases at J, leaving 12 bases unmatched. The CDR3 DNA follows: TGTGCCAGCAGTTTAGGGGGGAACAGGGGATTGGTCTATGGCTACACCTTC. It yields the protein CASSLGGNRGLVYGYTF.

This CDR3 reads CASRTGRSAKNIQYF. The CDR3 DNA reads TGTGCCAGCAGAACAGGGCGATCAGCCAAAAACATTCAGTACTTC. The chain combines TRBV2 with TRBJ2-4, with a weak D call TRBD1 (6 bases). In germline, CDR1 is SNHLY, CDR2 FYNNEI. Trimming removed 6 bases from V and 0 bases from J, with 12 bases in between. This CDR3 is built from 15 residues.

This clonotype was observed at least ten times. This CDR3 is CASSVDWGETQYF. For the CDR3, the DNA is TGTGCCAGCAGTGTCGACTGGGGAGAGACCCAGTACTTC. The rearrangement joins TRBV12-3 or TRBV12-4 to TRBJ2-5, with no clear D. V was cut by 5 bases and J by 4 bases, with 11 bases left in between. The CDR3 is made up of 13 amino acids.

This clonotype was found a few times. This chain joins TRBV7-9 and TRBJ2-3; D is possibly TRBD2 (6 bases). This CDR3 region has 15 residues. Deletions cut 4 bases from V and 3 bases from J, with 14 bases between. Germline V lookup: CDR1 SEHNR, CDR2 FQNEAQ (reference sequence). CDR3 nucleotides: TGTGCCAGCAGCTCCATGGAGGGTGGAACAGATACGCAGTATTTT. Translating gives CASSSMEGGTDTQYF.

This sequence joins TRBV28 and TRBJ1-5; 10 bases fit TRBD1. The V gene's germline CDR1 is MDHEN and CDR2 SYDVKM. CDR3 size: 16 residues. Losses at the gene ends were 4 bases for V and 1 base for J; bases not matched to a gene: 4. The CDR3 coding sequence is TGTGCCAGCAGTTGGGGGGACAGGGGAAGCAATCAGCCCCAGCATTTT. Translation: CASSWGDRGSNQPQHF.

V is TRBV27 and J is TRBJ2-1; D is perhaps TRBD2 (5 bases). The germline CDR1 and CDR2 sequences are MNHEY and SMNVEV (reference sequence). Between the trimmed V and J ends, which lost 3 bases and 13 bases, there was a span of 19 bases. The CDR3 contains 14 residues. The CDR3 sequence is CASSFAGQWETQFF. For the CDR3, the DNA is TGTGCCAGCAGTTTCGCCGGTCAGTGGGAGACCCAGTTCTTC.

This clonotype has just a few counts. CDR3 region: CASAAVGVYSNQPQHF. The DNA of the CDR3 is TGTGCCAGCGCCGCGGTGGGCGTATATAGCAATCAGCCCCAGCATTTT. The chain links TRBV6-5 to TRBJ1-5; D uncertain. The CDR3 sequence is 16 residues long. The V and J ends lost 8 bases and 0 bases respectively, with 17 bases between them. CDR1 is MNHEY and CDR2 is SVGAGI in the germline V gene.